These 20 T cell receptor beta chains came from one sample sequenced in a study of cytomegalovirus exposure and HLA in healthy donors. Primers: 60 Vbeta forward and 13 Jbeta reverse. Clones were read by immunoSEQ multiplex PCR, and TCRdb kept only the in-frame ones, dropping some. In total, the table holds 150,000 to 200,000 clones. Sequencing was done on a sample of PBMCs. Receptor source: a boy younger than 18 in good health and CMV-seronegative.

The chain joins TRBV19 to TRBJ1-4; 9 bases are shared with TRBD1. The germline gives CDR1 LNHDA, CDR2 SQIVND (reference sequence). This CDR3 comprises 14 residues. V lost 10 bases and J lost 6; bases outside the gene matches: 9. The CDR3 here is CATHPGQGYEKLFF. CDR3 nucleotides: TGTGCCACTCACCCTGGACAGGGGTATGAAAAACTGTTTTTT.

The V gene is TRBV12-5, the J gene TRBJ1-1, with D unclear. This CDR3 comprises 14 residues. From germline, CDR1 is LGHNT and CDR2 FRNRAP. The V end was cut by 6 bases, the J end by 1 base, with 12 bases between. CDR3 nucleotide sequence: TGTGCTAGTGGGGCAGCTGGAGCGAACACTGAAGCTTTCTTT. This codes for CASGAAGANTEAFF.

This sequence joins TRBV19 and TRBJ1-2; the D gene is possibly TRBD1 (5 bases). CDR1 LNHDA and CDR2 SQIVND come from the germline V gene (reference sequence). The CDR3 covers 12 residues. V lost 11 bases, J lost 4 bases, and 14 bases lay in between. The CDR3 sequence: CASSNGGYGYTF. CDR3 sequence (DNA): TGTGCCTCCTCCAACGGGGGCTATGGCTACACCTTC.

This chain joins TRBV7-8 and TRBJ2-5; D remains ambiguous. The CDR3 has 12 amino acids. V lost 1 base, J lost 9 bases, and 9 bases lay in between. CDR1 is SGHVS, CDR2 FQNEAQ, per germline. CDR3 amino acids: CASSLDPGAQYF. In DNA, the CDR3 is TGTGCCAGCAGCTTAGACCCCGGAGCCCAGTACTTC.

The V gene is TRBV11-1, the J gene TRBJ1-1; D not resolved. Germline V CDR1 and CDR2: SGHAT, FQDESV (reference sequence). The CDR3 extends over 15 amino acids. The ends were cut back, 0 bases at V and 2 bases at J, with 10 bases in the middle. The CDR3 sequence is CASSLAPTANTEAFF. CDR3 sequence (DNA): TGTGCCAGCAGCTTAGCTCCTACAGCTAACACTGAAGCTTTCTTT.

The chain employs TRBV7-9 and TRBJ2-5, with D perhaps TRBD1 (6 bases). Per the germline V gene, CDR1 is SEHNR and CDR2 is FQNEAQ (reference sequence). The CDR3 is 14 residues long. The germline V and J ends were trimmed by 3 bases and 3 bases, with 11 bases remaining between them. The CDR3 DNA sequence: TGTGCCAGCAGCTTCTACAGGGTGGAAGAGACCCAGTACTTC. Its protein product is CASSFYRVEETQYF.

The V gene is TRBV7-7, the J gene TRBJ2-5; unclear D gene. Germline V gene sequence: CDR1 SSHAT, CDR2 FNYEAQ (reference sequence). The CDR3 spans 14 residues. V was clipped by 1 base and J by 5 bases, with 11 bases between them. DNA of the CDR3: TGTGCCAGCAGCTTAGGTGGCTTGCGGGAGACCCAGTACTTC. The encoded protein is CASSLGGLRETQYF.

The chain has TRBV6-6 and TRBJ1-1; possible D gene TRBD1, 5 bases. The CDR3 totals 11 residues. V lost 0 bases to trimming and J lost 11 bases, with 7 bases between them. Germline V gene lookup returns CDR1 MNHNY and CDR2 SVGAGI (reference sequence). For the CDR3, the DNA is TGTGCCAGCAGTTACTCGGACACGGCTTTCTTT. Residues: CASSYSDTAFF.

CDR3 protein: CASSEGGGPPYEQYF. CDR3 bases: TGTGCCAGCAGTGAAGGGGGCGGCCCTCCCTACGAGCAGTACTTC. The gene calls are TRBV6-1 and TRBJ2-7; D might be TRBD1 (5 bases). The CDR3 is made up of 15 amino acids. In germline, CDR1 is MNHNS, CDR2 SASEGT. Trimming took 1 base from V and 2 from J, leaving 12 bases between them.

This sequence joins TRBV4-1 and TRBJ1-2; D is possibly TRBD1 (6 bases). The CDR3 spans 15 residues. Germline assignment: CDR1 MGHRA and CDR2 YSYEKL. The V end lost 4 bases, the J end lost 1 base, and 13 bases lay between the germline ends. CDR3 sequence (DNA): TGCGCCAGCAGCCCGCGGACAGTTGTTAACTATGGCTACACCTTC. Translated, it gives CASSPRTVVNYGYTF.

The rearrangement joins TRBV6-5 to TRBJ2-7, with 8 bases fitting TRBD1. The junction had 8 bases not matched to a gene; V was cut back by 8 bases and J by 2 bases. The CDR3 spans 14 residues. Germline loops: CDR1 MNHEY, CDR2 SVGAGI. DNA for the CDR3: TGTGCCAGCGGGCGGACAGGGAATCCCTACGAGCAGTACTTC. Protein product: CASGRTGNPYEQYF.

Notes on this clone: The sample holds other DNA sequences that translate to the same CDR3. The rearrangement joins TRBV4-1 to TRBJ2-5; 9 positions match TRBD2. Germline trimming cut 4 bases from V and 5 bases from J; bases unmatched to any gene: 2. CDR3 length equals 13 residues. Germline CDR1 MGHRA, CDR2 YSYEKL. This CDR3 reads CASSRGGVETQYF. DNA for the CDR3: TGCGCCAGCAGCCGCGGGGGGGTTGAGACCCAGTACTTC.

The chain carries TRBV6-5 and TRBJ2-5, with TRBD1 identical over 8 bases. The CDR3 has 15 amino acids. Germline CDR1 MNHEY, CDR2 SVGAGI. After removal of 2 bases from V and 4 bases from J, the junction contained 6 bases not matched to a gene. The CDR3 nucleotides are TGTGCCAGCAGTTACCAAGCAGACAGGGGAGAGACCCAGTACTTC. Its translation: CASSYQADRGETQYF.

In regard to this clone: Within the sample, other DNA sequences also encode this same CDR3. This sequence joins TRBV4-1 and TRBJ1-5; TRBD1 matches 8 bases. Germline CDR1 is MGHRA and CDR2 is YSYEKL. The CDR3 is made up of 13 amino acids. The ends lost 1 base at V and 7 bases at J; junction bases unmatched: 0. The DNA for the CDR3 is TGCGCCAGCAGCCAAGCAGGGGGCCAGCCCCAGCATTTT. Encoded protein: CASSQAGGQPQHF.

The rearrangement uses TRBV10-2 and TRBJ2-3; 7 bases are shared with TRBD1. In germline, CDR1 is WSHSY, CDR2 SAAADI. J lost 0 bases, V lost 5 bases, and 5 bases had no gene match. The CDR3 sequence is 15 residues long. The CDR3: CASSKGTASTDTQYF. CDR3 sequence (DNA): TGCGCCAGCAGTAAAGGGACAGCTAGCACAGATACGCAGTATTTT.

The chain uses TRBV28 and TRBJ1-3; 7 bases agree with TRBD1. Losses at the gene ends were 10 bases for V and 0 bases for J; bases not matched to a gene: 12. There are 16 residues in the CDR3. From germline, CDR1 is MDHEN and CDR2 SYDVKM. This CDR3 reads CATAPGTASSGNTIYF. CDR3 coding DNA: TGTGCCACCGCCCCCGGGACAGCGAGCTCTGGAAACACCATATATTTT.

The gene calls are TRBV4-1 and TRBJ2-5; D perhaps matches TRBD2 (5 bases). This CDR3 is built from 16 residues. Trimming took 1 base from V and 5 from J, leaving 17 bases between them. Germline V CDR1 and CDR2: MGHRA, YSYEKL. CDR3 nucleotide sequence: TGCGCCAGCAGCCAAGGGACGGGAAATGATTTGGAGACCCAGTACTTC. Protein: CASSQGTGNDLETQYF.

In regard to this clone: The junction departs from germline at one end; a sequencing error may be responsible. The sample contains more than one DNA sequence encoding this CDR3. The V call is TRBV7-9, the J call TRBJ1-1; 9 bases fit TRBD1. Germline CDR1 is SEHNR and CDR2 is FQNEAQ (reference sequence). This CDR3 contains 16 residues. In DNA, the CDR3 is TGTGCCAGCAGCCCCCAGACAGGGGGGATGAACACTGAAGCCTTCTTT. Protein: CASSPQTGGMNTEAFF.

The rearrangement joins TRBV6-5 to TRBJ2-7; D perhaps matches TRBD1 (7 bases). V was shortened by 5 bases and J by 4 bases, with 12 bases between the two germline ends. Germline V gene data show CDR1 as MNHEY and CDR2 as SVGAGI. CDR3 length equals 13 residues. The CDR3 DNA sequence: TGTGCCAGCAGTCAGGGGGGTTGGTACGAGCAGTACTTC. Its protein is CASSQGGWYEQYF.

The chain links TRBV13 to TRBJ2-2; 8 bases are a match to TRBD2. The CDR3 totals 18 residues. The V and J ends lost 2 bases and 2 bases, in that order; junction bases with no gene match: 10. CDR1 PRHDT and CDR2 FYEKMQ come from the germline V gene (reference sequence). The DNA for the CDR3 is TGTGCCAGCAGCTTATGGCGGGGGGCCGGGAGCAACACCGGGGAGCTGTTTTTT. Its protein product is CASSLWRGAGSNTGELFF.